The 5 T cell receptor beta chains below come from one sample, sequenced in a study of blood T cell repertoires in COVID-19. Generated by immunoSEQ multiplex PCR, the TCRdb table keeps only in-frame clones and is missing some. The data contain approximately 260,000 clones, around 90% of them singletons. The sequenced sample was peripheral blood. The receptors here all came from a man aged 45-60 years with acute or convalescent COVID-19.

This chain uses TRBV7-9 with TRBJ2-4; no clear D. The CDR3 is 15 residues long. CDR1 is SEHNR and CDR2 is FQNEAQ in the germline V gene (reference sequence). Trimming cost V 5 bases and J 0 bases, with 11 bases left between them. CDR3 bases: TGTGCCAGCAGCCCCACGGTATTAGCCAAAAACATTCAGTACTTC. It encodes CASSPTVLAKNIQYF.

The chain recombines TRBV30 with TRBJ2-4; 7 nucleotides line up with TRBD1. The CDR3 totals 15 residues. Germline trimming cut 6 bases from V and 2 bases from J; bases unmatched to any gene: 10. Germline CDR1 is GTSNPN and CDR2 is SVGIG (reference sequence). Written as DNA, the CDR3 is TGTGCCTGCTCGCTAAGACAGGGCACCAAAAACATTCAGTACTTC. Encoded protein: CACSLRQGTKNIQYF.

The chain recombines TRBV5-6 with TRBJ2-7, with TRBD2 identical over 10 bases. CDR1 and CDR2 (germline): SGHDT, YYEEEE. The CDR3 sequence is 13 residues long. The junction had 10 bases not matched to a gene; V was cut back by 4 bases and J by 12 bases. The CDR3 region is CASSKGTSAVVYF. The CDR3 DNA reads TGTGCCAGCAGCAAAGGGACTAGCGCGGTGGTGTACTTC. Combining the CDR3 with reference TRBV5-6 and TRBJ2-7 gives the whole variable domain DAGVTQSPTHLIKTRGQQVTLRCSPKSGHDTVSWYQQALGQGPQFIFQYYEEEERQRGNFPDRFSGHQFPNYSSELNVNALLLGDSALYLCASSKGTSAVVYFGPGTRLTVT.

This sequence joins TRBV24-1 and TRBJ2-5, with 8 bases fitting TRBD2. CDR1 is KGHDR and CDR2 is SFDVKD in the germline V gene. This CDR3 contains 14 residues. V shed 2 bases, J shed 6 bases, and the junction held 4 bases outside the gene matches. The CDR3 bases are TGTGCCACCAGTGATTCGGCGGGAGGAAAGACCCAGTACTTC. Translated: CATSDSAGGKTQYF.

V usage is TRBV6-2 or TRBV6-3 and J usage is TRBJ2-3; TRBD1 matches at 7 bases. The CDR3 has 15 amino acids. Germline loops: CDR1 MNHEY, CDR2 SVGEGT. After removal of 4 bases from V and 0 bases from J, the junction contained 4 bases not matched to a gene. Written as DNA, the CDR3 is TGTGCCAGCAGTTGGGACAGCCATAGCACAGATACGCAGTATTTT. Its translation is CASSWDSHSTDTQYF.